Listed here are 7 T cell receptor beta chains from one sample, sequenced in a study of blood T cell repertoires in COVID-19. Generated by immunoSEQ multiplex PCR, the TCRdb table keeps only in-frame clones and is missing some. The repertoire consists of around 150,000 clones, with roughly 88% occurring once and the leading ten covering about 10%. The sequencing sample was made of peripheral blood. The source is a woman older than 75 with active or convalescent COVID-19.

This clone was seen a few times. The chain uses TRBV6-2 or TRBV6-3 and TRBJ2-7, with 7 positions matching TRBD1. The CDR3 extends over 16 amino acids. CDR1 and CDR2 from the germline V gene are MNHEY and SVGEGT. Trimming cost V 2 bases and J 1 base; bases outside gene matches: 8. The CDR3, as DNA: TGTGCCAGCAGTTACCCACTACAGGGGTTTTCCTACGAGCAGTACTTC. Translating it yields CASSYPLQGFSYEQYF.

The V and J genes are TRBV12-3 or TRBV12-4 and TRBJ1-1, with TRBD1 matching 7 bases. The CDR3 totals 13 residues. The J segment lost 6 bases and the V segment lost 6 bases, leaving 7 bases of the junction unmatched. DNA of the CDR3: TGTGCCAGCAGAGGGACAGTTAACGCTGAAGCTTTCTTT. As protein: CASRGTVNAEAFF.

This chain joins TRBV3-1 (or the pseudogene TRBV3-2) and TRBJ2-1; D may be TRBD1 (5 bases). Germline V gene lookup returns CDR1 LGHDT and CDR2 YNNKEL (reference sequence). Between the trimmed V and J ends, which lost 1 base and 10 bases, there was a span of 8 bases. The CDR3 length is 12 residues. The CDR3: CASSQGGREQFF. The CDR3 bases are TGTGCCAGCAGCCAAGGGGGCCGAGAGCAGTTCTTC.

The V gene is TRBV7-2, the J gene TRBJ1-1; TRBD1 might be the D (6 bases). Germline V gene data show CDR1 as SGHTA and CDR2 as FQGNSA. The CDR3 contains 16 residues. With 1 base removed from V and 0 bases from J, the gap between germline ends came to 12 bases. CDR3 coding DNA: TGTGCCAGCAGCTTAGGGGGGGGCAGGGTGAACACTGAAGCTTTCTTT. It translates to CASSLGGGRVNTEAFF. Supplemented by reference TRBV7-2 and TRBJ1-1, the full variable domain reads GAGVSQSPSNKVTEKGKDVELRCDPISGHTALYWYRQSLGQGLEFLIYFQGNSAPDKSGLPSDRFSAERTGGSVSTLTIQRTQQEDSAVYLCASSLGGGRVNTEAFFGQGTRLTVV.

This sequence joins TRBV7-2 and TRBJ1-2; D is undetermined. Looked up from germline, CDR1 is SGHTA and CDR2 is FQGNSA. Trimming stripped 1 base from V and 4 bases from J, with 13 bases between. This CDR3 has 15 residues. The CDR3 protein is CASSLGGGSVYGYTF. For the CDR3, the DNA is TGTGCCAGCAGCTTAGGAGGAGGCTCTGTCTATGGCTACACCTTC. The variable domain in full, with the rest retrieved from reference TRBV7-2 and TRBJ1-2, is GAGVSQSPSNKVTEKGKDVELRCDPISGHTALYWYRQSLGQGLEFLIYFQGNSAPDKSGLPSDRFSAERTGGSVSTLTIQRTQQEDSAVYLCASSLGGGSVYGYTFGSGTRLTVV.

The J gene is TRBJ2-3, the V gene TRBV7-2; 7 nucleotides match TRBD2. Germline V lookup: CDR1 SGHTA, CDR2 FQGNSA. This CDR3 comprises 15 residues. V lost 3 bases and J lost 0; bases outside the gene matches: 3. CDR3 sequence: CASSFGTTSTDTQYF. CDR3 coding DNA: TGTGCCAGCAGCTTCGGGACTACTAGCACAGATACGCAGTATTTT.

The chain recombines TRBV29-1 with TRBJ2-3; 7 bases are a match to TRBD1. Trimming at V came to 3 bases and at J to 3 bases, leaving 9 bases not matched to a gene. This CDR3 contains 15 residues. The germline CDR1 and CDR2 sequences are SQVTM and ANQGSEA. The CDR3 here is CSVEYNRGVTDTQYF. The CDR3 bases are TGCAGCGTTGAGTACAACAGGGGCGTGACAGATACGCAGTATTTT.